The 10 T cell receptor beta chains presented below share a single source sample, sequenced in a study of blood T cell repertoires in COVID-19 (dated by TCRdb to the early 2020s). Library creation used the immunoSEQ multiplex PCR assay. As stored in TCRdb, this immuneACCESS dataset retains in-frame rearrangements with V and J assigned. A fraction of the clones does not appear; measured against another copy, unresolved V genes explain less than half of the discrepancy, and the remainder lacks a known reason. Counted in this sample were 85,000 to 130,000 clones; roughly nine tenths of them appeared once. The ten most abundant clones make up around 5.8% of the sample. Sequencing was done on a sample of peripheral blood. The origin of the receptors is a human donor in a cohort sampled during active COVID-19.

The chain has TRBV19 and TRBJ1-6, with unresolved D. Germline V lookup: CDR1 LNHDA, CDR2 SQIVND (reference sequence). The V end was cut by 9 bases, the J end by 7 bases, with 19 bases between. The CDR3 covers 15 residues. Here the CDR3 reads CARNTRGEENSPLHF. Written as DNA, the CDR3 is TGTGCCAGGAACACTCGCGGCGAAGAGAATTCACCCCTCCACTTT.

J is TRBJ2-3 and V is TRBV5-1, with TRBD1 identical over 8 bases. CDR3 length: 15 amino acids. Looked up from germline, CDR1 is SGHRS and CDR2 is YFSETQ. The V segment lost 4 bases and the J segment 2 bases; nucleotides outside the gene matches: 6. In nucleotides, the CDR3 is TGCGCCAGCAGCGCCCGGGACAGGACCACAGATACGCAGTATTTT. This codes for CASSARDRTTDTQYF.

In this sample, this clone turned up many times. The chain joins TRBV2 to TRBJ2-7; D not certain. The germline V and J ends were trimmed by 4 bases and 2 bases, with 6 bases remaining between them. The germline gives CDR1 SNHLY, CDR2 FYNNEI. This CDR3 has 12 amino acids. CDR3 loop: CASSGETYEQYF. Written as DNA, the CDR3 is TGTGCCAGCAGTGGAGAAACCTACGAGCAGTACTTC.

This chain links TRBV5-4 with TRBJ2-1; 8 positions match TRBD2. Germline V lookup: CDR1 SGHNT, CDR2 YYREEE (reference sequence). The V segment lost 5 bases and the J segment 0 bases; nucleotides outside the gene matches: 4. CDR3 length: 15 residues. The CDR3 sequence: CASSSSGLSYNEQFF. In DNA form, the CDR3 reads TGTGCCAGCAGTTCTAGCGGGCTCTCCTACAATGAGCAGTTCTTC.

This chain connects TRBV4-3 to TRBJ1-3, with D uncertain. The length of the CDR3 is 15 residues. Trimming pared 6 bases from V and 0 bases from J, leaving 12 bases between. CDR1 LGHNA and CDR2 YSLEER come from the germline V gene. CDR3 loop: CASRDGVSSGNTIYF. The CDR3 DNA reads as TGCGCCAGCAGAGACGGGGTCAGCTCTGGAAACACCATATATTTT.

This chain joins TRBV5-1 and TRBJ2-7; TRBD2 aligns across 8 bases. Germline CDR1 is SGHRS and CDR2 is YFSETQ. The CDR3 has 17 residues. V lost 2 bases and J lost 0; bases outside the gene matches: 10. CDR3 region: CASSLGRAGGGSYEQYF. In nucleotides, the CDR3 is TGCGCCAGCAGCTTAGGTAGGGCGGGAGGAGGCTCCTACGAGCAGTACTTC.

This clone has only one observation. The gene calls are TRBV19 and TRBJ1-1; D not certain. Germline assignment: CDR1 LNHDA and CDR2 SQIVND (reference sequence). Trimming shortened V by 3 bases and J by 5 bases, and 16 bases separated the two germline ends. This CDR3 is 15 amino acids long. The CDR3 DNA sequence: TGTGCCAGTAGTATCGTTTATCGGGGAGGGACTGAAGCTTTCTTT. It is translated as CASSIVYRGGTEAFF.

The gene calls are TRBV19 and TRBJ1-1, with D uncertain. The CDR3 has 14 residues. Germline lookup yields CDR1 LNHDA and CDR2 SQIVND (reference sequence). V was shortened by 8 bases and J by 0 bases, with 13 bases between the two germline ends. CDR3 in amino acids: CASSPLRLNTEAFF. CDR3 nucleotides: TGTGCCAGTTCCCCCTTACGGTTGAACACTGAAGCTTTCTTT.

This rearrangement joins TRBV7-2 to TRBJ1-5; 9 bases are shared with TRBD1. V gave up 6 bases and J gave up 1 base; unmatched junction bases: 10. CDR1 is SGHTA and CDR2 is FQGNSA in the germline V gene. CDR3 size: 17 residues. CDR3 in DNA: TGTGCCAGCAGATGGACAGGGGATGTTTGGAGCAATCAGCCCCAGCATTTT. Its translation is CASRWTGDVWSNQPQHF.

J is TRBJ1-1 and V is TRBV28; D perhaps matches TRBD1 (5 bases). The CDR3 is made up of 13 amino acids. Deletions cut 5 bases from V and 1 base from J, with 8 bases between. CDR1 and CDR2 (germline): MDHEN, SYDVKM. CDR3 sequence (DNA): TGTGCCAGCAGTATAGGACAGAACACTGAAGCTTTCTTT. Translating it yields CASSIGQNTEAFF. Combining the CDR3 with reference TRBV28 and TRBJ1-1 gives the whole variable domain DVKVTQSSRYLVKRTGEKVFLECVQDMDHENMFWYRQDPGLGLRLIYFSYDVKMKEKGDIPEGYSVSREKKERFSLILESASTNQTSMYLCASSIGQNTEAFFGQGTRLTVV.